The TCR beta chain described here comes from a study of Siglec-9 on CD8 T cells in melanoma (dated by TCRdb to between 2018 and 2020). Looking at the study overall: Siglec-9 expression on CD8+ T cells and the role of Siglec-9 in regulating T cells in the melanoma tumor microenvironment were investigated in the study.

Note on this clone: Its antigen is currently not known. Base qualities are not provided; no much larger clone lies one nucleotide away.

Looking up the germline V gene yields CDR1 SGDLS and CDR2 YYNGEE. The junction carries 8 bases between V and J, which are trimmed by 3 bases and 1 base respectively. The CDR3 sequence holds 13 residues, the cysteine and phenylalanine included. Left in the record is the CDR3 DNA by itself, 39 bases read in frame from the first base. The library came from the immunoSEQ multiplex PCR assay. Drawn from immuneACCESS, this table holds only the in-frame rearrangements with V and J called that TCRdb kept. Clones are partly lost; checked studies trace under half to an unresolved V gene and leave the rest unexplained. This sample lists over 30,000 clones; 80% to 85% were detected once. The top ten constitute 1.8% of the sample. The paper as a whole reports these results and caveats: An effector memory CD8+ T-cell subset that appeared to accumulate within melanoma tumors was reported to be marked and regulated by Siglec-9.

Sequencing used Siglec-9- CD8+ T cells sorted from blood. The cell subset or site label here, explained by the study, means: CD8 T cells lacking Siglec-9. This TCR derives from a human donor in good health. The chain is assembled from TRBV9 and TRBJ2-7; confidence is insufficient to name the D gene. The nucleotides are TGTGCCAGCAGCGAGGACGGTTCCTACGAGCAGTACTTC. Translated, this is CASSEDGSYEQYF.